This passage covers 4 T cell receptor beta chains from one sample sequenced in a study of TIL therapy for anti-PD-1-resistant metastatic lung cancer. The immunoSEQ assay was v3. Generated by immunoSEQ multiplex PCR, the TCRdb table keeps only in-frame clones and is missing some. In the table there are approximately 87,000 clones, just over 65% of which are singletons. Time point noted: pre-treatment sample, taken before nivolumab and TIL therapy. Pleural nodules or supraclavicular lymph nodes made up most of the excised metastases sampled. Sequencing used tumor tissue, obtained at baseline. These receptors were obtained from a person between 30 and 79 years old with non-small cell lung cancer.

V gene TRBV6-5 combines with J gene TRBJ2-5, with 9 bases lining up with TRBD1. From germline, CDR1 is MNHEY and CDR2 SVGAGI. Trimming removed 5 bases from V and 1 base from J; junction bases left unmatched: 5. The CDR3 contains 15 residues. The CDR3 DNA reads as TGTGCCAGCAGTAGACAGGACAGGGGCCAAGAGACCCAGTACTTC. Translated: CASSRQDRGQETQYF.

CDR3: CATSDSGKGSEQFF. DNA for the CDR3: TGTGCCACCAGTGATAGCGGGAAAGGGAGTGAGCAGTTCTTC. The rearrangement links TRBV24-1 to TRBJ2-1, with 7 bases lining up with TRBD2. The germline gives CDR1 KGHDR, CDR2 SFDVKD. The CDR3 spans 14 residues. V shed 3 bases, J shed 9 bases, and the junction held 7 bases outside the gene matches.

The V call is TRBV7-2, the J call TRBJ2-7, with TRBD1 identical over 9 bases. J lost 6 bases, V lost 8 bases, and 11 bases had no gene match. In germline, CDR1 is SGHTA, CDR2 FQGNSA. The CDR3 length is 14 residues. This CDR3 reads CASRRPGQGGEQYF. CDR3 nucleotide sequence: TGTGCCAGCCGGCGACCGGGACAGGGTGGCGAGCAGTACTTC.

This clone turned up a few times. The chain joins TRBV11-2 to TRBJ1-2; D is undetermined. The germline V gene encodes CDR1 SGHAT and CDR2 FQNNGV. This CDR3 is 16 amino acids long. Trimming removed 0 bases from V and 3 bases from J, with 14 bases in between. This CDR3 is CASSLDPDGRYYGYTF. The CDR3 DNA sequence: TGTGCCAGCAGCTTAGATCCGGACGGCCGCTACTATGGCTACACCTTC.